This T cell receptor (beta chain) was documented in a study of blood T cell repertoires in COVID-19. Study-level information: Whether acute or convalescent, the COVID-19 samples came from the United States, Italy and Spain. Nucleic acid was either cDNA or gDNA, and it came from T cells, B-cell-depleted T cells, or PBMCs.

The authors' processing: Estimates of nucleated cell counts were drawn from the amplification of reference gene primers. TCRdb's table, derived via immunoSEQ multiplex PCR, lists solely in-frame clones and lacks some. Clonal size and the V and J genes are those of that table, whereas D and trimming came from the DNA. The data show roughly 70,000 clones, 88% seen once. The germline V gene encodes CDR1 SGHAT and CDR2 FQDESV (reference sequence). The V and J ends lost 0 bases and 3 bases respectively, with 8 bases between them. The CDR3 runs 14 residues. J is TRBJ1-1 and V is TRBV11-1, with D perhaps TRBD1 (5 bases). What was sequenced was peripheral blood. The TCR was taken from a human donor in a cohort sampled during active COVID-19. CDR3 coding DNA: TGTGCCAGCAGCTTAGCAGGAGGGGACACTGAAGCTTTCTTT. It is translated as CASSLAGGDTEAFF.